A single sample is the source of the 15 T cell receptor beta chains below, sequenced in a study of cytomegalovirus exposure and HLA in healthy donors. Both 60 Vbeta primers and 13 Jbeta primers went into the PCR. Generated by immunoSEQ multiplex PCR, the TCRdb table keeps only in-frame clones and is missing some. Of approximately 200,000 clones listed, roughly 77% were seen once; the top ten hold approximately 3.1%. Input material: PBMCs. These TCRs come from a woman aged 25 to 39 in good health and CMV-seropositive.

The chain couples TRBV29-1 to TRBJ2-7; D unresolved. The CDR3 is made up of 12 amino acids. Germline V gives CDR1 SQVTM, CDR2 ANQGSEA. Between the trimmed V and J ends, which lost 7 bases and 1 base, there was a span of 11 bases. CDR3 sequence (DNA): TGCAGCGCCCGATTTACTTCCTACGAGCAGTACTTC. Its translation: CSARFTSYEQYF.

This clone was counted only a few times. The rearrangement links TRBV13 to TRBJ2-7; D is ambiguous. Per the germline V gene, CDR1 is PRHDT and CDR2 is FYEKMQ (reference sequence). There are 15 residues in the CDR3. Trimming shortened V by 5 bases and J by 0 bases, and 14 bases separated the two germline ends. CDR3 amino acids: CASSQAPLSSYEQYF. CDR3 nucleotides: TGTGCCAGCAGCCAAGCCCCTTTAAGCTCCTACGAGCAGTACTTC. Full variable domain (rest looked up from reference TRBV13 and TRBJ2-7): AAGVIQSPRHLIKEKRETATLKCYPIPRHDTVYWYQQGPGQDPQFLISFYEKMQSDKGSIPDRFSAQQFSDYHSELNMSSLELGDSALYFCASSQAPLSSYEQYFGPGTRLTVT.

The chain is built from TRBV4-1 and TRBJ2-1; 10 bases line up with TRBD2. This CDR3 has 16 amino acids. Germline V lookup: CDR1 MGHRA, CDR2 YSYEKL. The J segment lost 4 bases and the V segment lost 0 bases, leaving 3 bases of the junction unmatched. The CDR3 spells CASSQDASGSYNEQFF. The DNA of the CDR3 is TGCGCCAGCAGCCAAGACGCTAGCGGGAGTTACAATGAGCAGTTCTTC.

V and J are TRBV7-9 and TRBJ2-5; D is possibly TRBD2 (5 bases). Germline loops: CDR1 SEHNR, CDR2 FQNEAQ (reference sequence). The CDR3 extends over 12 amino acids. Between the trimmed V and J ends, which lost 5 bases and 11 bases, there was a span of 15 bases. In DNA, the CDR3 is TGTGCCAGCAGCCCACCAACTGGGGAGCAGTACTTC. Translation gives CASSPPTGEQYF.

The chain joins TRBV6-5 to TRBJ2-7; tentatively, D is TRBD1 (5 bases). CDR3 length: 14 residues. Germline V lookup: CDR1 MNHEY, CDR2 SVGAGI. Trimming left V 2 bases short and J 2 bases short, with 10 bases between. The CDR3 loop is CASSYQVQAYEQYF. CDR3 DNA sequence: TGTGCCAGCAGTTACCAGGTACAGGCCTACGAGCAGTACTTC.

The chain couples TRBV29-1 to TRBJ2-1; D is undetermined. Trimming cost V 0 bases and J 2 bases, with 11 bases left between them. The germline V gene encodes CDR1 SQVTM and CDR2 ANQGSEA. The CDR3 length is 15 residues. CDR3 residues: CSVEDRSTPYNEQFF. In DNA form, the CDR3 reads TGCAGCGTTGAAGATCGAAGTACTCCCTACAATGAGCAGTTCTTC.

The gene calls are TRBV11-2 and TRBJ2-2, with 7 bases matching TRBD1. In germline, CDR1 is SGHAT, CDR2 FQNNGV. J was trimmed by 4 bases and V by 7 bases; bases with no gene match: 6. This CDR3 is 14 amino acids long. The CDR3, as DNA: TGTGCCAGCACCCAACGACAGGGCACCGGGGAGCTGTTTTTT. Protein product: CASTQRQGTGELFF.

The V gene is TRBV11-2, the J gene TRBJ2-1; TRBD2 matches 7 bases. The germline V gene encodes CDR1 SGHAT and CDR2 FQNNGV. The junction had 6 bases not matched to a gene; V was cut back by 10 bases and J by 6 bases. CDR3 length equals 12 residues. In nucleotides, the CDR3 is TGTGCCACCACCCCGGGGGGCAATGAGCAGTTCTTC. Protein product: CATTPGGNEQFF.

This chain links TRBV5-4 with TRBJ1-1, with 7 bases identical to TRBD1. CDR3 size: 14 residues. The germline V gene encodes CDR1 SGHNT and CDR2 YYREEE (reference sequence). V was pared by 1 base and J by 7 bases, with 7 bases of the junction left unmatched. The CDR3: CASSLPGGRDEAFF. CDR3 DNA sequence: TGTGCCAGCAGCTTGCCAGGGGGTAGGGATGAAGCTTTCTTT.

The CDR3 DNA sequence: TGTGCCAGCAGTTACGTGTATGGAGACGAGCAGTACTTC. Translation gives CASSYVYGDEQYF. The genes are TRBV6-5 and TRBJ2-7, with D unclear. V was cut by 2 bases and J by 5 bases, with 10 bases left in between. The CDR3 length is 13 residues. In germline, CDR1 is MNHEY, CDR2 SVGAGI.

The genes are TRBV5-5 and TRBJ2-5; 11 nucleotides match TRBD1. This CDR3 is built from 14 residues. V lost 3 bases to trimming and J lost 4 bases; unmatched junction nucleotides: 2. Germline V gene lookup returns CDR1 SGHKS and CDR2 YYEKEE (reference sequence). The CDR3 sequence is CASSWTGGIETQYF. The CDR3 bases are TGTGCCAGCAGCTGGACAGGGGGCATAGAGACCCAGTACTTC.

The chain is built from TRBV10-1 and TRBJ2-3; D is perhaps TRBD2 (5 bases). The V and J ends lost 3 bases and 0 bases respectively, with 10 bases between them. This CDR3 contains 15 residues. Per germline, CDR1 WNHNN and CDR2 SYGVQD (reference sequence). The CDR3 coding sequence is TGCGCCAGCAGTGATCCGGGAACTAGCACAGATACGCAGTATTTT. Translated, it gives CASSDPGTSTDTQYF.

The V gene is TRBV5-1, the J gene TRBJ2-7; weak D call: TRBD2 (6 bases). This CDR3 has 14 residues. Germline V CDR1 and CDR2: SGHRS, YFSETQ. Between the trimmed V and J ends, which lost 4 bases and 0 bases, there was a span of 11 bases. CDR3 sequence (DNA): TGCGCCAGCAGCATAGCGGAGGGCTCCTACGAGCAGTACTTC. It yields the protein CASSIAEGSYEQYF. Complete variable domain (other parts from reference TRBV5-1 and TRBJ2-7): KAGVTQTPRYLIKTRGQQVTLSCSPISGHRSVSWYQQTPGQGLQFLFEYFSETQRNKGNFPGRFSGRQFSNSRSEMNVSTLELGDSALYLCASSIAEGSYEQYFGPGTRLTVT.

V gene TRBV27 combines with J gene TRBJ2-3; perhaps TRBD2 as D (5 bases). The germline V gene encodes CDR1 MNHEY and CDR2 SMNVEV (reference sequence). The CDR3 is made up of 16 amino acids. The V end was cut by 6 bases, the J end by 2 bases, with 18 bases between. The DNA for the CDR3 is TGTGCCAGCAGATACGGACTGGATATAAACACAGATACGCAGTATTTT. Its translation is CASRYGLDINTDTQYF.

The gene calls are TRBV13 and TRBJ2-5; 7 bases are shared with TRBD1. The CDR3 runs to 14 residues. V shed 5 bases and J 5 bases; nucleotides not matched to a gene: 8. Germline V gene lookup returns CDR1 PRHDT and CDR2 FYEKMQ (reference sequence). The CDR3: CASSSDRVSETQYF. CDR3 coding DNA: TGTGCCAGCAGCAGCGACAGGGTATCGGAGACCCAGTACTTC.